This T cell receptor beta chain was found in a study of CD4 T cells in relation to SARS-CoV-2 and coronaviruses. Only in-frame clones appear in the TCRdb table, and some are missing; sequencing was by immunoSEQ multiplex PCR. Of 65,000 or so clones in the sample, 85% to 90% were seen once. Unexposed donor CD4+ T cells date from about 2011-2018, before the COVID-19 pandemic. The CDR3 extends over 13 amino acids. Germline lookup yields CDR1 MRHNA and CDR2 SNTAGT. V was trimmed by 3 bases and J by 8 bases, leaving 11 bases between them. The source material was memory CD4+ T cells from PBMCs. The chain is built from TRBV6-4 and TRBJ2-1; possible D gene TRBD2, 5 bases. The receptor comes from a human donor in good health. DNA of the CDR3: TGTGCCAGCAGTGAAAACGGGGTTGATGAGCAGTTCTTC. The encoded protein is CASSENGVDEQFF.